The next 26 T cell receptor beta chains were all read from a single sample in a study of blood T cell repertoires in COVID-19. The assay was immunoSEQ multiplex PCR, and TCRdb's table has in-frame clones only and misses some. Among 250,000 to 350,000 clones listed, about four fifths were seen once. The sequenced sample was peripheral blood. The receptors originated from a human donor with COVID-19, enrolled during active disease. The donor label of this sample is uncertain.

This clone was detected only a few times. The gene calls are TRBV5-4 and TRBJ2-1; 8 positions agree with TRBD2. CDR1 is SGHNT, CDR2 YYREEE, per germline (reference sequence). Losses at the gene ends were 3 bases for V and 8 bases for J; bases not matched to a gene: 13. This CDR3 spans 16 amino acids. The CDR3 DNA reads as TGTGCCAGCAGCTCCGGCCAGAGCGGGAGCTTGGATGAGCAGTTCTTC. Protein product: CASSSGQSGSLDEQFF.

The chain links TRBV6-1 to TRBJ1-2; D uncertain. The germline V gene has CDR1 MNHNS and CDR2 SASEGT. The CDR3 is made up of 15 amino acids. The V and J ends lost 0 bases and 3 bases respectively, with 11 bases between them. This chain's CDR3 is CASSEAFDSYYGYTF. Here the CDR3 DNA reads TGTGCCAGCAGTGAAGCGTTTGACTCATACTATGGCTACACCTTC.

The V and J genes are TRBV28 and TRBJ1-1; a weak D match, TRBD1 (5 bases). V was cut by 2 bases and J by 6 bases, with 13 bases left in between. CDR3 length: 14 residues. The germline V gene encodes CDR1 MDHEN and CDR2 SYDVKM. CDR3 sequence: CASSLRGWAAEAFF. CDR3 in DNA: TGTGCCAGCAGTTTACGGGGGTGGGCGGCTGAAGCTTTCTTT.

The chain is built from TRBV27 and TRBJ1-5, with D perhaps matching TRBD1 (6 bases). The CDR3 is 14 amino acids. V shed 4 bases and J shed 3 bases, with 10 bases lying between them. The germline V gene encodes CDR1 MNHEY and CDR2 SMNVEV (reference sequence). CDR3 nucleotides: TGTGCCAGCAGTTCCACAGGGACCAATCAGCCCCAGCATTTT. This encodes CASSSTGTNQPQHF.

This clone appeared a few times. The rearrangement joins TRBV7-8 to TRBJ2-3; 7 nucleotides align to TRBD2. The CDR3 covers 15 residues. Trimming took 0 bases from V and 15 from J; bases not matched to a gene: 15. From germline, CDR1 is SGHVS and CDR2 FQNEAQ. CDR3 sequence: CASSLARGEAARLYF. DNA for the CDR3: TGTGCCAGCAGCTTAGCCCGGGGGGAAGCGGCCCGGCTATATTTT.

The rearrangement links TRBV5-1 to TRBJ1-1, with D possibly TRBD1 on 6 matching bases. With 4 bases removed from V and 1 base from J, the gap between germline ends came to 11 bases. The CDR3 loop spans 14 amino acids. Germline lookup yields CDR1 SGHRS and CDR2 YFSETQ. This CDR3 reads CASSNGQPNTEAFF. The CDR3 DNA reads TGCGCCAGCAGCAACGGACAGCCGAACACTGAAGCTTTCTTT. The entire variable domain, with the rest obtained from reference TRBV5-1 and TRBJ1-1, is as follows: KAGVTQTPRYLIKTRGQQVTLSCSPISGHRSVSWYQQTPGQGLQFLFEYFSETQRNKGNFPGRFSGRQFSNSRSEMNVSTLELGDSALYLCASSNGQPNTEAFFGQGTRLTVV.

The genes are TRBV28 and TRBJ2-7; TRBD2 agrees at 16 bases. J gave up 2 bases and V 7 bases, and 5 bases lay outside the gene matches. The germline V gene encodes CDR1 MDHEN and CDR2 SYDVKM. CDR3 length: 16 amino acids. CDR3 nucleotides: TGTGCCAGCAATCCGGGACTAGCGGGAGGGCCCTACGAGCAGTACTTC. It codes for CASNPGLAGGPYEQYF. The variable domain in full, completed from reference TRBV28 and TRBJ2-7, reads DVKVTQSSRYLVKRTGEKVFLECVQDMDHENMFWYRQDPGLGLRLIYFSYDVKMKEKGDIPEGYSVSREKKERFSLILESASTNQTSMYLCASNPGLAGGPYEQYFGPGTRLTVT.

CDR3 sequence: CASSRSGSRTDTQYF. The CDR3, as DNA: TGTGCCAGCAGCCGCTCCGGGTCCCGCACAGATACGCAGTATTTT. The chain is built from TRBV5-4 and TRBJ2-3; no reliable D call. The germline V gene encodes CDR1 SGHNT and CDR2 YYREEE (reference sequence). With 4 bases removed from V and 1 base from J, the gap between germline ends came to 13 bases. This CDR3 is 15 amino acids long.

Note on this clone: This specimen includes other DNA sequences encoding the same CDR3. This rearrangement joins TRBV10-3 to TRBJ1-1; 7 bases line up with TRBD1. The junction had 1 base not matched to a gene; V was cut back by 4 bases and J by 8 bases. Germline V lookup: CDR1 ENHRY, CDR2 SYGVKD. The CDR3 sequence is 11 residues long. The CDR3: CAISGDSEAFF. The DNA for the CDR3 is TGTGCCATCAGTGGGGACAGCGAAGCTTTCTTT.

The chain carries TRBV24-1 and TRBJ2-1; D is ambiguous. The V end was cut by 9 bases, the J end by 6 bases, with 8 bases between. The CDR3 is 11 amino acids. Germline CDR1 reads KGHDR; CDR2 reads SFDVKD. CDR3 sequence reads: CATGRLNEQFF. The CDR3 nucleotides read TGTGCCACCGGCAGACTCAATGAGCAGTTCTTC.

CDR3 DNA: TGTGCCAGCTCACGGGGCGGGGCAGGTGACGAGCAGTACTTC. Protein product: CASSRGGAGDEQYF. The genes are TRBV18 and TRBJ2-7; perhaps TRBD2 as D (6 bases). The V gene lost 4 bases and the J gene lost 5 bases, with 15 bases spanning the gap. The V gene's germline CDR1 is KGHSH and CDR2 LQKENI. The CDR3 covers 14 residues.

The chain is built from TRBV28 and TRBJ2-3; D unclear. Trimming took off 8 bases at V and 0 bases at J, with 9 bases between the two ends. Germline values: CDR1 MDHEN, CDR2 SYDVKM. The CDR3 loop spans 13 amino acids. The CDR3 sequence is CASFERSTDTQYF. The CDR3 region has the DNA TGTGCCAGCTTCGAGAGAAGCACAGATACGCAGTATTTT.

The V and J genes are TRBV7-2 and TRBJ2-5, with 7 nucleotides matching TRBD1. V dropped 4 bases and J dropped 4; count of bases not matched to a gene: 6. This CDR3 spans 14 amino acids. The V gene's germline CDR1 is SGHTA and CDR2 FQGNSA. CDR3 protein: CASSSQGVGETQYF. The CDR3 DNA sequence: TGTGCCAGCAGCTCCCAGGGGGTAGGAGAGACCCAGTACTTC.

CDR3 DNA sequence: TGTGCCAGCAGCCCGCCGGGATCCTATAATTCACCCCTCCACTTT. This sequence encodes CASSPPGSYNSPLHF. V usage is TRBV7-8 and J usage is TRBJ1-6, with unresolved D. Trimming removed 5 bases from V and 1 base from J, with 9 bases in between. Germline loops: CDR1 SGHVS, CDR2 FQNEAQ. The CDR3 runs to 15 residues.

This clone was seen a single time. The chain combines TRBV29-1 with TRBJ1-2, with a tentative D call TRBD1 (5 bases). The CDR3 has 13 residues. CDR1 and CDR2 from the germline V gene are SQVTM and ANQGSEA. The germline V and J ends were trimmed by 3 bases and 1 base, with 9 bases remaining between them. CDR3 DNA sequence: TGCAGCGTTGAGACCCAGGGTAACTATGGCTACACCTTC. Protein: CSVETQGNYGYTF.

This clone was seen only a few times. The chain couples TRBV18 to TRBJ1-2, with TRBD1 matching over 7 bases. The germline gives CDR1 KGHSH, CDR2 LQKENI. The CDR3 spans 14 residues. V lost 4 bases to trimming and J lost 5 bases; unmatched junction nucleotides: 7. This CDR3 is CASSRGTDYYGYTF. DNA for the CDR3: TGTGCCAGCTCACGAGGGACAGACTATTATGGCTACACCTTC.

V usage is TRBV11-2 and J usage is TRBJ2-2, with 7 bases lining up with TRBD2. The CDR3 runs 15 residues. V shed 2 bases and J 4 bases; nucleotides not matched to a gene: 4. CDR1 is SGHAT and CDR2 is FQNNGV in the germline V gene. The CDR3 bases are TGTGCCAGCAGCTTAAGTGAGCGGGGCACCGGGGAGCTGTTTTTT. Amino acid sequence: CASSLSERGTGELFF.

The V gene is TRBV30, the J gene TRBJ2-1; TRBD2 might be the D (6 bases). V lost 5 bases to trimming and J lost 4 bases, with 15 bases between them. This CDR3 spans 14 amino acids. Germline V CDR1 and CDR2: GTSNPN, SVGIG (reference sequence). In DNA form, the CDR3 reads TGTGCCTGGGCTCGGGATCGGGGGTACAATGAGCAGTTCTTC. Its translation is CAWARDRGYNEQFF.

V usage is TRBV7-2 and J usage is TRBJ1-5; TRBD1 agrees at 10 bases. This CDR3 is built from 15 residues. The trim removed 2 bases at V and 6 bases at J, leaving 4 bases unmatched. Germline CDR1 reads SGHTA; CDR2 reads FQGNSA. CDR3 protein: CASSLRTGGSQPQHF. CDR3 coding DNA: TGTGCCAGCAGCTTAAGGACAGGGGGGTCTCAGCCCCAGCATTTT.

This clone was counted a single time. This CDR3 reads CSARRPGLFGYTF. The CDR3 DNA follows: TGCAGCGCCCGACGGCCAGGGCTGTTTGGCTACACCTTC. The V call is TRBV29-1, the J call TRBJ1-2; tentatively, D is TRBD1 (5 bases). CDR1 SQVTM and CDR2 ANQGSEA come from the germline V gene. The CDR3 totals 13 residues. V lost 7 bases and J 7 bases, leaving 19 bases between the germline ends.

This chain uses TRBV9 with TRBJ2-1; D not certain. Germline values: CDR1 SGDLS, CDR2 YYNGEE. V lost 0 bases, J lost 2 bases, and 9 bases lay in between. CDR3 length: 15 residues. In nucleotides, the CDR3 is TGTGCCAGCAGCGTAGCAGACTCCCCCTACAATGAGCAGTTCTTC. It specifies CASSVADSPYNEQFF. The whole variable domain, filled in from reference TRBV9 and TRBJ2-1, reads DSGVTQTPKHLITATGQRVTLRCSPRSGDLSVYWYQQSLDQGLQFLIQYYNGEERAKGNILERFSAQQFPDLHSELNLSSLELGDSALYFCASSVADSPYNEQFFGPGTRLTVL.

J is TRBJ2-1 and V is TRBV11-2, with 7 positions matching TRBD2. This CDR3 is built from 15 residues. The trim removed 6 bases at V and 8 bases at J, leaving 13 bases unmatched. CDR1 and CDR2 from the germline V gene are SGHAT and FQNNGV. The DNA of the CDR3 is TGTGCCAGCAGTTCCATAGCGGGCCCGGGCGATGAGCAGTTCTTC. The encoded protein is CASSSIAGPGDEQFF. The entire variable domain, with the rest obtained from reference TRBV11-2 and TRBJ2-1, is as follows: EAGVAQSPRYKIIEKRQSVAFWCNPISGHATLYWYQQILGQGPKLLIQFQNNGVVDDSQLPKDRFSAERLKGVDSTLKIQPAKLEDSAVYLCASSSIAGPGDEQFFGPGTRLTVL.

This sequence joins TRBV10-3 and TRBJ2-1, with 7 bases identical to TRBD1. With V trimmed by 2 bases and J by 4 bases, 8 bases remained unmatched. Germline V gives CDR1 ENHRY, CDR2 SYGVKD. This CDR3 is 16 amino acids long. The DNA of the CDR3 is TGTGCCATCAGTGAGGAGGGACAGCACCCTTACAATGAGCAGTTCTTC. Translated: CAISEEGQHPYNEQFF.

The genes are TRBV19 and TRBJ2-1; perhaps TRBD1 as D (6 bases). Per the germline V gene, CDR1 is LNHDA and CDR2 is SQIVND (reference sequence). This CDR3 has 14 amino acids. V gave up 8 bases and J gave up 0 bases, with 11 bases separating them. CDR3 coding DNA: TGTGCCAGTCTCAGCAGGGGCTCCTACAATGAGCAGTTCTTC. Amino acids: CASLSRGSYNEQFF.

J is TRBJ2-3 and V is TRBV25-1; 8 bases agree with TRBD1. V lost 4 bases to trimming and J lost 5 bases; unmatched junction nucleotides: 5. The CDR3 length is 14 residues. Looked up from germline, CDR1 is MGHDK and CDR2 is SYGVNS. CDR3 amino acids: CASSGDRLGDTQYF. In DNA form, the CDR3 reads TGTGCCAGCAGTGGGGACAGGTTAGGAGATACGCAGTATTTT.

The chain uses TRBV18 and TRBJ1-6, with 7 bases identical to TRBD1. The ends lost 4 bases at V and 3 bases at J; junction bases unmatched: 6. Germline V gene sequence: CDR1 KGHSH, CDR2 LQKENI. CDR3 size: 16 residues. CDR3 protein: CASSRQGTDYNSPLHF. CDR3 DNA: TGTGCCAGCTCACGCCAGGGGACAGACTATAATTCACCCCTCCACTTT.